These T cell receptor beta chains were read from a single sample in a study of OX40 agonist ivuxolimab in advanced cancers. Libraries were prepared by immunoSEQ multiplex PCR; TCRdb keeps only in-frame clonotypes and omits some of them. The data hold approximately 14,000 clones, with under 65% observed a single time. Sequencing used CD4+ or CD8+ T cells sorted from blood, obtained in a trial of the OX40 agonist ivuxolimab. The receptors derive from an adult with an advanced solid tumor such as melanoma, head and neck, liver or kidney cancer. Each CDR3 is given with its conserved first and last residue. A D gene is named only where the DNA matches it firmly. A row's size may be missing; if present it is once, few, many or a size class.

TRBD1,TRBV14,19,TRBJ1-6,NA,TGTGCCAGCAGCCAGGACCGTGATGACAGGGGGAGGATAGGCTCACCCCTCCACTTT,CASSQDRDDRGRIGSPLHF
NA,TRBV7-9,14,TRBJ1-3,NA,TGTGCCAGCAGTCCTTGGAGCTCTGGAAACACCATATATTTT,CASSPWSSGNTIYF
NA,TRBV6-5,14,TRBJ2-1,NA,TGTGCCAGCAGTTACGGGTCAGACTACAATGAGCAGTTCTTC,CASSYGSDYNEQFF
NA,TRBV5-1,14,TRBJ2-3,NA,TGCGCCAGCAAGTGGGGGCTCCGTTCAGATACGCAGTATTTT,CASKWGLRSDTQYF
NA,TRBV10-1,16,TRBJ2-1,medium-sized,TGCGCCAGCAGTGAGTCGGCCTTCGCCCCCTACAATGAGCAGTTCTTC,CASSESAFAPYNEQFF
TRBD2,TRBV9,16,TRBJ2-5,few,TGTGCCAGCAGCGTATTTGGCGGGGGGCTTCAAGAGACCCAGTACTTC,CASSVFGGGLQETQYF
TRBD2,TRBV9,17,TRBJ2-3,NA,TGTGCCAGCAGCCCCCTCAGAGGACTAGCGGGGTGGGGTACGCAGTATTTT,CASSPLRGLAGWGTQYF
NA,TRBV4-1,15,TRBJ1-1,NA,TGCGCCAGCAGCCGTACGGGGGGGGCCGGCACTGAAGCTTTCTTT,CASSRTGGAGTEAFF
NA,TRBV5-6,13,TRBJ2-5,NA,TGTGCCAGCAGCTTGGGAGGGTCCGAGACCCAGTACTTC,CASSLGGSETQYF
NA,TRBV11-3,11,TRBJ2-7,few,TGTGCCAGCAGCTTGGGGGACGAGCAGTACTTC,CASSLGDEQYF
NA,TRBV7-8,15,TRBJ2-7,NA,TGTGCCAGCAGCTTACCGCGGCCGGGGTTCTACGAGCAGTACTTC,CASSLPRPGFYEQYF
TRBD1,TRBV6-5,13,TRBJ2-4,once,TGTGCCAGCAGTTACGGGGACAGAAACATTCAGTACTTC,CASSYGDRNIQYF
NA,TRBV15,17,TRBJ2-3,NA,TGTGCCACCAGCAGAGGGTTCGGGTCGGGCCTCACAGATACGCAGTATTTT,CATSRGFGSGLTDTQYF
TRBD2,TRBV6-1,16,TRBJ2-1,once,TGTGCCAGCAGTGAAGCGGGTGACGTTAGCGGGCCACTTGGCCTCTTC,CASSEAGDVSGPLGLF
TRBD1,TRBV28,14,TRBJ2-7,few,TGTGCCAGCAGTTTAAGGGACAGAACCTACGAGCAGTACTTC,CASSLRDRTYEQYF
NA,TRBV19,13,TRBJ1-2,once,TGTGCCAGTAGTATCCCGCCGGCATATGGCTACACCTTC,CASSIPPAYGYTF
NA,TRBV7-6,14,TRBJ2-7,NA,TGTGCCAGCAGCCAAGGGGGGGAGTATCGTGGGCAGTACTTC,CASSQGGEYRGQYF
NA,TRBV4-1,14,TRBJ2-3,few,TGCGCCAGCAGCCAAGGTCCCAGTACAGATACGCAGTATTTT,CASSQGPSTDTQYF
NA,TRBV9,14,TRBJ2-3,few,TGTGCCAGCAGCGGAGGAGGGGGGGCAGATACGCAGTATTTT,CASSGGGGADTQYF
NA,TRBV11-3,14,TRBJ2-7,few,TGTGCCAGCAGCTTAGGCTCCAGGGGTTACGAGCAGTACTTC,CASSLGSRGYEQYF
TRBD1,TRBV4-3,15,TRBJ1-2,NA,TGCGCCAGCAGCCAAGAGGGAGGGGGCGACTATGGCTACACCTTC,CASSQEGGGDYGYTF
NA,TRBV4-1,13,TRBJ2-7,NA,TGCGCCAGCAGCTTCGACAGGAGCTACGAGCAGTACTTC,CASSFDRSYEQYF
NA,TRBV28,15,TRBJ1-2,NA,TGTGCCAGCAGTTTTGAGGCCAGGGGATACTATGGCTACACCTTC,CASSFEARGYYGYTF
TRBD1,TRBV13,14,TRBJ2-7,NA,TGTGCCAGCAGCCCCCGACAGGGGGCCTACGAGCAGTACTTC,CASSPRQGAYEQYF
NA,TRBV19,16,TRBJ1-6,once,TGTGCCAGTGCGAGCCAGGGGCGGGTCCTCCCTTCACCCCTCCACTTT,CASASQGRVLPSPLHF
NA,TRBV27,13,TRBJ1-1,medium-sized,TGTGCCAGCACCTACAGTTCGAACACTGAAGCTTTCTTT,CASTYSSNTEAFF
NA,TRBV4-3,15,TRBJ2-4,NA,TGCGCCAGCAGCCAAGATGGGGGGTTTGGAAACATTCAGTACTTC,CASSQDGGFGNIQYF
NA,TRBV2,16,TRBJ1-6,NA,TGTGCCAGCATTCGGACAGCCTATTCCTATAATTCACCCCTCCACTTT,CASIRTAYSYNSPLHF
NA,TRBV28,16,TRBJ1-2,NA,TGTGCCAGCAGTTTCCGGGGGACTTCGAGGTTCTATGGCTACACCTTC,CASSFRGTSRFYGYTF
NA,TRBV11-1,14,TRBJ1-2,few,TGTGCCAGCAGCTTAAACGCCCGACACTATGGCTACACCTTC,CASSLNARHYGYTF
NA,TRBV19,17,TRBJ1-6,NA,TGTGCCAGTAGTATGTTCCACAGCAGCTCCTATAATTCACCCCTCCACTTT,CASSMFHSSSYNSPLHF